The 19 T cell receptor beta chains below come from one sample, sequenced in a study of T cell repertoires in cytomegalovirus infection. TCRdb fed the reads into MiXCR, producing one record per CDR3 protein. Here the sample spans around 740,000 distinct CDR3 sequences, less than 40% being singletons. Sample: PBMCs. The source is a human donor in good health (CMV status not recorded). Some clones in this sample may be carry-over from other donors' samples.

This clonotype was recorded at least ten times. This sequence joins TRBV7-6 and TRBJ2-2, with D maybe TRBD1 (6 bases). V lost 5 bases, J lost 5 bases, and 15 bases lay in between. Germline CDR1 SGHVS, CDR2 FNYEAQ. The CDR3 length is 15 residues. In nucleotides, the CDR3 is TGTGCCAGCAGCCCCCAACAGGGTAGGACCGGGGAGCTGTTTTTT. Its translation is CASSPQQGRTGELFF.

The chain combines TRBV10-3 with TRBJ2-1, with D maybe TRBD2 (5 bases). CDR3 size: 15 residues. The germline gives CDR1 ENHRY, CDR2 SYGVKD. V was pared by 4 bases and J by 5 bases, with 15 bases between. The CDR3 sequence: CAISASYSRDNEQFF. The CDR3 DNA reads TGTGCCATCAGTGCTAGCTATTCGAGGGACAATGAGCAGTTCTTC.

The chain recombines TRBV7-2 with TRBJ2-1; 9 bases are shared with TRBD2. This CDR3 contains 17 residues. The V gene end was trimmed by 1 base and the J gene end by 11 bases; junction bases not matched to a gene: 15. Per the germline V gene, CDR1 is SGHTA and CDR2 is FQGNSA. The CDR3 region has the DNA TGTGCCAGCAGCTTAGACTCCGGGACTAGCCCTTTAGTCCAGCAGTTCTTC. As protein: CASSLDSGTSPLVQQFF.

This clonotype was observed a handful of times. The chain is built from TRBV28 and TRBJ1-1, with a possible D match to TRBD1 (5 bases). Trimming left V 6 bases short and J 11 bases short, with 13 bases between. CDR1 and CDR2 (germline): MDHEN, SYDVKM. The CDR3 covers 11 residues. The CDR3 is CASSPGHVAFF. The CDR3 DNA reads as TGTGCCAGCAGCCCCGGACACGTTGCTTTCTTT. Combining the CDR3 with reference TRBV28 and TRBJ1-1 gives the whole variable domain DVKVTQSSRYLVKRTGEKVFLECVQDMDHENMFWYRQDPGLGLRLIYFSYDVKMKEKGDIPEGYSVSREKKERFSLILESASTNQTSMYLCASSPGHVAFFGQGTRLTVV.

The chain carries TRBV12-3 or TRBV12-4 and TRBJ2-1; TRBD1 or TRBD2 may be the D gene (6 bases each). The CDR3 covers 22 residues. V gave up 2 bases and J gave up 0 bases, with 29 bases separating them. The CDR3 reads CASSLYLKGGTFSLSSYNEQFF. The CDR3 DNA follows: TGTGCCAGCAGTTTATACCTAAAGGGGGGTACATTTAGCCTTAGCTCCTACAATGAGCAGTTCTTC.

This clonotype was detected a few times. The chain has TRBV6-1 and TRBJ1-2; D is undetermined. The germline gives CDR1 MNHNS, CDR2 SASEGT. This CDR3 has 15 amino acids. V gave up 2 bases and J gave up 8 bases, with 18 bases separating them. Here the CDR3 DNA reads TGTGCCAGCAGTGAATCCGGAGCTGGTTCGAAGGGCTACACCTTC. This gives the protein CASSESGAGSKGYTF.

Comments on this clonotype: This may come from a read error, since a much larger clone is one base off. The chain has TRBV12-3 or TRBV12-4 and TRBJ2-4; 7 nucleotides match TRBD2. This CDR3 spans 15 amino acids. The ends lost 8 bases at V and 5 bases at J; junction bases unmatched: 12. The CDR3 protein is CASSVRGRDQNIQYF. The CDR3 DNA reads TGTGCCAGCTCCGTTCGAGGGAGGGATCAAAACATTCAGTACTTC.

The V gene is TRBV18, the J gene TRBJ2-2; tentatively, D is TRBD1 or TRBD2 (5 bases each). CDR1 is KGHSH, CDR2 LQKENI, per germline. The V end was cut by 10 bases, the J end by 3 bases, with 18 bases between. The CDR3 contains 15 residues. CDR3 sequence: CAIPEGTSYTGELFF. In nucleotides, the CDR3 is TGTGCCATTCCCGAGGGGACCTCCTACACCGGGGAGCTGTTTTTT.

The rearrangement links TRBV29-1 to TRBJ2-3; D gene ambiguous. The germline V gene has CDR1 SQVTM and CDR2 ANQGSEA. Trimming took 7 bases from V and 2 from J, leaving 16 bases between them. The CDR3 has 14 residues. In DNA, the CDR3 is TGCAGCGATCTCGACCGGATAGACACAGATACGCAGTATTTT. It yields the protein CSDLDRIDTDTQYF.

V gene TRBV10-3 combines with J gene TRBJ2-1, with D tentatively TRBD2 (6 bases). Trimming took off 11 bases at V and 7 bases at J, with 18 bases between the two ends. This CDR3 region has 13 residues. In germline, CDR1 is ENHRY, CDR2 SYGVKD. CDR3 coding DNA: TGTGCCGCCGGGGCTCGGGAGTTGAATGAGCAGTTCTTC. Encoded protein: CAAGARELNEQFF.

The count of this clonotype is one. This may arise from a read error, as a much more abundant clone is one base away. The J gene is TRBJ2-7, the V gene TRBV7-2, with D maybe TRBD2 (5 bases). V lost 9 bases, J lost 7 bases, and 16 bases lay in between. Germline values: CDR1 SGHTA, CDR2 FQGNSA. This CDR3 has 12 amino acids. In DNA, the CDR3 is TGTGCCAGAAGCGGCGTGGCTCGGGAGCAGTACTTC. Its protein is CARSGVAREQYF.

This clonotype was seen ten or more times. V and J are TRBV2 and TRBJ1-5; TRBD1 agrees at 7 bases. The CDR3 runs to 18 residues. With V trimmed by 2 bases and J by 0 bases, 10 bases remained unmatched. Germline V gene lookup returns CDR1 SNHLY and CDR2 FYNNEI. The DNA of the CDR3 is TGTGCCAGCAGTGAATGGGGGGACAGCCTCTATAGCAATCAGCCCCAGCATTTT. This sequence encodes CASSEWGDSLYSNQPQHF.

The chain is built from TRBV29-1 and TRBJ2-2; no reliable D call. The CDR3 is 16 residues long. V was clipped by 7 bases and J by 1 base, with 19 bases between them. Germline V gene data show CDR1 as SQVTM and CDR2 as ANQGSEA. The CDR3 DNA reads as TGCAGCGACGGGCCAGGCATCGGATTGAACACCGGGGAGCTGTTTTTT. This sequence encodes CSDGPGIGLNTGELFF.

The rearrangement uses TRBV27 and TRBJ2-7; 8 nucleotides match TRBD1. J was trimmed by 5 bases and V by 4 bases; bases with no gene match: 7. This CDR3 has 14 residues. Per germline, CDR1 MNHEY and CDR2 SMNVEV (reference sequence). The CDR3 region is CASSSGQGSDEQYF. The CDR3 DNA reads as TGTGCCAGCAGTTCTGGACAGGGATCCGACGAGCAGTACTTC.

In nucleotides, the CDR3 is TGTGCCAGCAGTTTCGAGACGCACGGAAACACCATATATTTT. Protein product: CASSFETHGNTIYF. The chain employs TRBV28 and TRBJ1-3; no firm D call. V was pared by 3 bases and J by 4 bases, with 10 bases between. Germline V CDR1 and CDR2: MDHEN, SYDVKM. The CDR3 is 14 amino acids.

There are a few counts of this clonotype. The rearrangement joins TRBV28 to TRBJ1-4; TRBD1 might be the D (5 bases). Between the trimmed V and J ends, which lost 2 bases and 8 bases, there was a span of 15 bases. This CDR3 spans 15 amino acids. Germline V lookup: CDR1 MDHEN, CDR2 SYDVKM. The CDR3 spells CASSLPGLGREKLFF. The CDR3 DNA follows: TGTGCCAGCAGTTTACCGGGACTTGGGCGAGAAAAACTGTTTTTT. The full variable domain, in which reference TRBV28 and TRBJ1-4 provide the parts outside the CDR3, is DVKVTQSSRYLVKRTGEKVFLECVQDMDHENMFWYRQDPGLGLRLIYFSYDVKMKEKGDIPEGYSVSREKKERFSLILESASTNQTSMYLCASSLPGLGREKLFFGSGTQLSVL.

This clonotype was observed a handful of times. The CDR3 sequence is CASSLPMGGSDNSPLHF. The CDR3 DNA reads as TGTGCCAGCAGCTTGCCAATGGGAGGGTCAGATAATTCACCCCTCCACTTT. The chain uses TRBV7-9 and TRBJ1-6; D gene ambiguous. The V end was cut by 3 bases, the J end by 5 bases, with 17 bases between. Per the germline V gene, CDR1 is SEHNR and CDR2 is FQNEAQ (reference sequence). The CDR3 spans 17 residues. The entire variable domain, with the rest obtained from reference TRBV7-9 and TRBJ1-6, is as follows: DTGVSQNPRHKITKRGQNVTFRCDPISEHNRLYWYRQTLGQGPEFLTYFQNEAQLEKSRLLSDRFSAERPKGSFSTLEIQRTEQGDSAMYLCASSLPMGGSDNSPLHFGNGTRLTVT.

This clonotype was picked up a small number of times. The chain has TRBV27 and TRBJ2-1, with 7 bases lining up with TRBD2. This CDR3 is built from 14 residues. CDR1 is MNHEY and CDR2 is SMNVEV in the germline V gene (reference sequence). V was pared by 6 bases and J by 8 bases, with 10 bases of the junction left unmatched. The CDR3 spells CASRGERGGDEQFF. The CDR3, as DNA: TGTGCCAGCAGGGGTGAGCGGGGTGGGGATGAGCAGTTCTTC.

The chain employs TRBV7-9 and TRBJ1-1; no definite D call. The CDR3 is 15 amino acids. V lost 6 bases to trimming and J lost 8 bases, with 22 bases between them. The germline V gene has CDR1 SEHNR and CDR2 FQNEAQ (reference sequence). The CDR3 protein is CASSFPLVGNMEAFF. The CDR3 region has the DNA TGTGCCAGCAGTTTCCCTCTCGTCGGGAACATGGAAGCTTTCTTT.